The rows below give T cell receptor beta chains drawn from one sample of a study of beta chain features in type 1 diabetes. The table came from immunoSEQ multiplex PCR; TCRdb's copy has only in-frame clones and leaves some out. The sample holds 600,000 or so clones, more than 13% seen once. Sample: naive CD4+ T cells from blood. These receptors were collected from a man younger than 35 with type 1 diabetes. CDR3s leave out the opening cysteine and the closing phenylalanine or tryptophan.

TRBJ1-1	TRBV13	ASSLDFDTEAF
TRBJ2-1	TRBV7-6	ASRPLAGVYNEQF
TRBJ1-5	TRBV7-2	ASSLVAGFSPQPQH
TRBJ1-2	TRBV29-1	SVGAQVHYGYT
TRBJ2-6	TRBV5-5	ASSPTGGSGANVLT
TRBJ2-4	TRBV30	AWSVWTGRNIQY
TRBJ2-5	TRBV29-1	SVAPGQGYQETQY
TRBJ2-2	TRBV9	ASRETGYTGELF
TRBJ2-7	TRBV5-6	ASSASYEQY
TRBJ2-5	TRBV4-2	ASSQGLNMRETQY
TRBJ1-1	TRBV6-5	ASSYGETEAF
TRBJ1-1	TRBV5-6	ASTKMNTEAF
TRBJ1-1	TRBV12-2	ASRFAKQGESTEAF
TRBJ2-4	TRBV29-1	SVGTGNNENIQY
TRBJ2-1	TRBV23-1	ASSLSRVTGDEQF
TRBJ2-7	TRBV18	ASSPTGRNEQY
TRBJ1-2	TRBV4-3	ASSQGTGGNYGYT
TRBJ1-1	TRBV14	ASSQDGPQGTLEAF
TRBJ2-1	TRBV2	ASSLYRLAGGLDEQF
TRBJ2-5	TRBV30	AWILKGSETQY
TRBJ1-5	TRBV18	ASSPLEGNQPQH
TRBJ1-2	TRBV4-2	ASSQDVGQDYGYT
TRBJ1-1	TRBV29-1	SVLGRMNTEAF
TRBJ2-2	TRBV4-2	ASSQVGQDGKGF
TRBJ2-1	TRBV2	ASSGTGNEQF
TRBJ1-3	TRBV29-1	SVNSGNTIY
TRBJ1-2	TRBV29-1	SAAGGANYGYT
TRBJ2-7	TRBV28	ASSAPGQGSYEQY
TRBJ2-1	TRBV5-1	ASSQGGINSYNEQF
TRBJ2-6	TRBV9	ASSVRGPGANVLT
TRBJ2-4	TRBV14	ASSQAGAKNIQY
TRBJ2-1	TRBV7-9	ASSFSGTVNEQF
TRBJ1-5	TRBV7-6	ASSLPGTYSNQPQH
TRBJ1-5	TRBV28	ASRKTGGNQPQH
TRBJ2-1	TRBV5-4	ASSLAADEQF
TRBJ2-3	TRBV5-1	ASAPGQVTDTQY
TRBJ2-2	TRBV7-2	ASSLRTVANTGELF
TRBJ2-3	TRBV10-3	AISRSLAQSDTQY
TRBJ2-1	TRBV6-4	ASSDSGSGTYNEQF
TRBJ2-1	TRBV4-2	ASSQVDWAYNEQF
TRBJ1-1	TRBV13	ASSFRGRDTEAF
TRBJ2-7	TRBV7-9	ASSDPDHGVGRVRYEQY
TRBJ2-1	TRBV7-9	ASRNRDTWGNEQF
TRBJ2-3	TRBV9	ASSVDKSTDTQY
TRBJ2-3	TRBV11-2	ASSFHLAGGPDTQY
TRBJ1-5	TRBV29-1	SAGTGNQPQH
TRBJ2-2	TRBV6-6	ASEYGINTGELF
TRBJ2-1	TRBV10-3	AISGKTSRGNEQF
TRBJ2-5	TRBV15	ATSRKGYNFQETQY
TRBJ1-1	TRBV5-1	ASGSWGSGTEAF
TRBJ2-3	TRBV5-4	ASSPVGTSGDTQY
TRBJ1-1	TRBV4-3	ASSQKGRRDTEAF
TRBJ2-3	TRBV27	ASSLWGAHTQY
TRBJ1-5	TRBV19	ASSISGRDSNQPQH
TRBJ1-1	TRBV4-1	ASSQAQTGVNTEAF
TRBJ2-3	TRBV30	AWSMGGPLQDTQY
TRBJ2-7	TRBV6-5	ASRSIDTFWEQY
TRBJ2-2	TRBV7-2	ASSTRQGAVGELF
TRBJ1-5	TRBV18	ASSPGGSGNQPQH
TRBJ1-2	TRBV2	ASSVQGGYT